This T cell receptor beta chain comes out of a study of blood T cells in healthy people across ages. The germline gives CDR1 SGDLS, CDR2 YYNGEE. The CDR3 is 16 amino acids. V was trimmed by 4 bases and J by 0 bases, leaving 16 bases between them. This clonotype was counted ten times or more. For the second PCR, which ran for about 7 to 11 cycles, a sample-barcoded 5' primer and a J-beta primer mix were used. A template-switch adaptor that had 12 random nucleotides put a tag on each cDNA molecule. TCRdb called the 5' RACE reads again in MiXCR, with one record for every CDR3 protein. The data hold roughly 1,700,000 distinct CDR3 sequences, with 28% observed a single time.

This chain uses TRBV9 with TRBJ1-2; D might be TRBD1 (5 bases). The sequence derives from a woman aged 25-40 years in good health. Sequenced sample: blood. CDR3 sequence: CASSSPQGAANYGYTF. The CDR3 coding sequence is TGTGCCAGCAGCTCCCCCCAGGGAGCGGCTAACTATGGCTACACCTTC.